Reported below is one TCR beta chain. Its antigen remains unidentified. One end of the junction varies from germline; a read error may be responsible. The data are from a study of tumor-infiltrating lymphocytes in primary liver carcinoma. The template, about 550 ng total RNA, yielded TCR beta cDNA made with a constant-region primer. Amplification in three nested multiplex PCR rounds with slightly modified ARM-PCR gave rise to TCR beta libraries. Use of TRBV1-TRBV30 forward primers with a C-beta reverse primer characterized the first two PCR rounds, which lasted 10 cycles each. TCRdb re-analysed the multiplex PCR reads in MiXCR, keeping a single row per CDR3 protein. Among around 26,000 distinct CDR3 sequences listed, around 78% were seen once. General observations from the study: Pairs comparing tumor with adjacent tissue or blood overlapped less than pairs drawn from tumor regions.

Starting material for RNA and DNA co-extraction consisted of about 17-30 mg of unsorted bulk tissue. Patients underwent resection of primary liver carcinoma. The CDR3 is 16 residues long. Germline-derived CDR1 and CDR2 are LGHNA and YSLEER. The chain joins TRBV4-3 to TRBJ2-7; 11 bases are a match to TRBD2. Sequenced material: liver tumor tissue from sampling region 3. Sample subset: tumor region T3, left-lateral pole. The source of this sequence is a man aged 40-55 years with primary liver carcinoma and hepatitis B virus infection. As DNA, the CDR3 is TGCGCCAGCAGCCCGGGACTAGCGGTCGCATCCTACGAGCAATACTTC. This codes for CASSPGLAVASYEQYF.